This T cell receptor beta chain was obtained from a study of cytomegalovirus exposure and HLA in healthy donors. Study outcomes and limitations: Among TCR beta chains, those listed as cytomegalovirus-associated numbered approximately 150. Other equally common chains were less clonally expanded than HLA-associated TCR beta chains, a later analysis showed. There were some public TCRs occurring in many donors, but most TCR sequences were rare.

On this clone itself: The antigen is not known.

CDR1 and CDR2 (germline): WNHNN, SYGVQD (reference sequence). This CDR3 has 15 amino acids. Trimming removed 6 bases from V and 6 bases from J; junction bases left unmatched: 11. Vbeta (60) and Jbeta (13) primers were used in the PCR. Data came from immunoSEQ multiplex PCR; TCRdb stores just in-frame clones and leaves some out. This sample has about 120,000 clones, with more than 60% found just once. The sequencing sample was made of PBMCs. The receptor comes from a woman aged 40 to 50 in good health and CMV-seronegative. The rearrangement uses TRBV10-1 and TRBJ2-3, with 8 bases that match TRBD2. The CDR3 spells CASRKRGRVTDTQYF. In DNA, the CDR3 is TGCGCCAGCAGAAAGCGGGGGCGAGTTACCGATACGCAGTATTTT.